The rows below give T cell receptor beta chains drawn from one sample of a study of control samples from healthy donors and cancer patients. Libraries were prepared by immunoSEQ multiplex PCR; TCRdb keeps only in-frame clonotypes and omits some of them. The sample yields around 70,000 clones, roughly 93% seen once. The sequenced sample consisted of blood. These TCRs come from a woman aged 25 to 39 in good health. Both conserved end residues are part of each CDR3. Each record gives: CDR3 protein, CDR3 DNA, V gene, D gene, J gene, clone size. D genes are given only for firm matches. Size is stated for part of the rows, as once, few or many counts, or as a class when the clone is expanded.

CAISEDGPFYGYTF | TGTGCCATCAGTGAAGACGGACCCTTTTATGGCTACACCTTC | TRBV10-3 | - | TRBJ1-2 | -
CASGGAGTDTQYF | TGCGCCAGCGGGGGGGCCGGCACAGATACGCAGTATTTT | TRBV5-1 | - | TRBJ2-3 | -
CASHHQGNEQFF | TGTGCCAGCCACCATCAGGGCAATGAGCAGTTCTTC | TRBV2 | - | TRBJ2-1 | -
CASSSTDGTNTEAFF | TGTGCCAGCTCATCGACGGACGGGACCAACACTGAAGCTTTCTTT | TRBV18 | - | TRBJ1-1 | -
CATRPGTKVDTQYF | TGTGCCACCAGACCCGGGACGAAGGTGGATACGCAGTATTTT | TRBV19 | - | TRBJ2-3 | -
CASSLGTGVEAFF | TGTGCCAGCAGCCTCGGGACAGGGGTTGAAGCTTTCTTT | TRBV5-6 | TRBD1 | TRBJ1-1 | once
CASSRTGELFF | TGTGCCAGCAGTCGCACCGGGGAGCTGTTTTTT | TRBV11-2 | - | TRBJ2-2 | -
CASSIVHDAKKLFF | TGTGCCAGTAGTATAGTTCACGACGCGAAAAAACTGTTTTTT | TRBV19 | - | TRBJ1-4 | -
CARLDGYGYTF | TGTGCCAGACTAGACGGCTATGGCTACACCTTC | TRBV28 | - | TRBJ1-2 | -
CASSPGQNNEKLFF | TGTGCCAGCAGTCCGGGACAGAATAATGAAAAACTGTTTTTT | TRBV28 | TRBD1 | TRBJ1-4 | once
CASRQGTEAFF | TGTGCCAGTCGACAGGGCACTGAAGCTTTCTTT | TRBV19 | TRBD1 | TRBJ1-1 | -
CASSLDLALSPLHF | TGTGCCAGCAGCTTAGACTTGGCATTATCACCCCTCCACTTT | TRBV7-9 | - | TRBJ1-6 | once
CASSPSRTSGGYEQYF | TGTGCCAGCTCACCAAGTAGAACTAGCGGGGGCTACGAGCAGTACTTC | TRBV18 | TRBD2 | TRBJ2-7 | -
CASSIFSQGARQPQHF | TGTGCCAGTAGTATATTCAGTCAGGGGGCGCGGCAGCCCCAGCATTTT | TRBV19 | TRBD1 | TRBJ1-5 | -
CASSFPGWGQDYGYTF | TGTGCCAGCAGCTTCCCCGGATGGGGTCAGGACTATGGCTACACCTTC | TRBV7-2 | - | TRBJ1-2 | -
CASSTPGRQETQYF | TGCGCCAGCAGCACTCCGGGACGGCAAGAGACCCAGTACTTC | TRBV4-1 | - | TRBJ2-5 | -
CASSEWTGGGRTEAFF | TGTGCCAGCAGTGAATGGACAGGGGGCGGTAGGACTGAAGCTTTCTTT | TRBV6-1 | TRBD1 | TRBJ1-1 | once
CASSLMWGHGETQYF | TGTGCCAGTAGCTTAATGTGGGGACACGGGGAGACCCAGTACTTC | TRBV19 | - | TRBJ2-5 | -
CASSLGLQGQPQHF | TGCGCCAGCAGCTTGGGACTACAAGGCCAGCCCCAGCATTTT | TRBV5-1 | - | TRBJ1-5 | -
CASSDERTYNSPLHF | TGTGCCAGCAGTGACGAGAGAACCTATAATTCACCCCTCCACTTT | TRBV2 | - | TRBJ1-6 | -
CSARDGGYTF | TGCAGTGCTAGGGACGGTGGCTACACCTTC | TRBV20-1 | - | TRBJ1-2 | -
CASRPQGQGATAFF | TGTGCCAGCCGCCCTCAGGGACAGGGGGCGACGGCTTTCTTT | TRBV6-5 | TRBD1 | TRBJ1-1 | -
CASSNRLAGGRSHEQYF | TGTGCCAGCAGTAACCGACTAGCGGGGGGGCGGTCCCACGAGCAGTACTTC | TRBV27 | TRBD2 | TRBJ2-7 | -
CASSPPNTEAFF | TGTGCCAGCAGTCCACCGAACACTGAAGCTTTCTTT | TRBV7-8 | - | TRBJ1-1 | -
CASSELRLNSNQPQHF | TGTGCCAGCAGTGAACTTCGCCTAAATAGCAATCAGCCCCAGCATTTT | TRBV6-1 | - | TRBJ1-5 | -
CASSPGQGGTEAFF | TGTGCCAGCAGTCCCGGACAGGGGGGGACTGAAGCTTTCTTT | TRBV2 | TRBD1 | TRBJ1-1 | -
CASIPAGGTEKLFF | TGTGCCAGCATTCCGGCAGGGGGGACGGAAAAACTGTTTTTT | TRBV6-5 | TRBD1 | TRBJ1-4 | -
CASSLYHYTEAFF | TGCGCCAGCAGCTTGTATCATTACACTGAAGCTTTCTTT | TRBV5-1 | - | TRBJ1-1 | -
CAATGPNTDTQYF | TGTGCCGCTACCGGCCCGAACACAGATACGCAGTATTTT | TRBV19 | - | TRBJ2-3 | -
CASSEGDTEAFF | TGTGCCAGCTCGGAGGGGGACACTGAAGCTTTCTTT | TRBV28 | - | TRBJ1-1 | -
CASSLTGLDTIYF | TGTGCCAGCAGCTTAACAGGGTTGGACACCATATATTTT | TRBV11-2 | - | TRBJ1-3 | -
CASSQVGRNYGYTF | TGTGCCAGCAGCCAAGTGGGCAGAAACTATGGCTACACCTTC | TRBV3-1/TRBV3-2 | - | TRBJ1-2 | -
CSASIGLSGGSGANVLTF | TGCAGTGCTAGTATCGGTCTTTCGGGGGGCTCTGGGGCCAACGTCCTGACTTTC | TRBV20-1 | TRBD2 | TRBJ2-6 | -
CASSLGGQSMGNTIYF | TGTGCCAGCAGCTTAGGGGGACAGTCCATGGGAAACACCATATATTTT | TRBV7-2 | TRBD1 | TRBJ1-3 | -
CASSLLLTGGGEKLFF | TGTGCCAGCAGCTTGCTACTGACAGGCGGTGGAGAAAAACTGTTTTTT | TRBV5-8 | - | TRBJ1-4 | -
CASRLGQLSDSNQPQHF | TGTGCCAGCAGGCTCGGACAGTTGTCAGATAGCAATCAGCCCCAGCATTTT | TRBV2 | - | TRBJ1-5 | -
CASSLPGTDTQYF | TGCGCCAGCAGCTTGCCAGGGACAGATACGCAGTATTTT | TRBV5-1 | - | TRBJ2-3 | -
CASSSSDNEKLFF | TGTGCCAGCAGTTCGTCAGATAATGAAAAACTGTTTTTT | TRBV12-3/TRBV12-4 | - | TRBJ1-4 | -
CASSSHETGARKGPYGYTF | TGCGCCAGCAGCTCCCACGAAACAGGGGCCCGGAAGGGGCCATATGGCTACACCTTC | TRBV4-1 | TRBD1 | TRBJ1-2 | once
CASSIGGSGGSYNEQFF | TGTGCCAGTAGTATAGGAGGGAGCGGGGGTTCTTACAATGAGCAGTTCTTC | TRBV19 | TRBD2 | TRBJ2-1 | -
CSVPDRGLGSRIVYTEAFF | TGCAGCGTGCCTGACAGGGGGCTCGGGTCTAGAATAGTTTACACTGAAGCTTTCTTT | TRBV29-1 | TRBD1 | TRBJ1-1 | -